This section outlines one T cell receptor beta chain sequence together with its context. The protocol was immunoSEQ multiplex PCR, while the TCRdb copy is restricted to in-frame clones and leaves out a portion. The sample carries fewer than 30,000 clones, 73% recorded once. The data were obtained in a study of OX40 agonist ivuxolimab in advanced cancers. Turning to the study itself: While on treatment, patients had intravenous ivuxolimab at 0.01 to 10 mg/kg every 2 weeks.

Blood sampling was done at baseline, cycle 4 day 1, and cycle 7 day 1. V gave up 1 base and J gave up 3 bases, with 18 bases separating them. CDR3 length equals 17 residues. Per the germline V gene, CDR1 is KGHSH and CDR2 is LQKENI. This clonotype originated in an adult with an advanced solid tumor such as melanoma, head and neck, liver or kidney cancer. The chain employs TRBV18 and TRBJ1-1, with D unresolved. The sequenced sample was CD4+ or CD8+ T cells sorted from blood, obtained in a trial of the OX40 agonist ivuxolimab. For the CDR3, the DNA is TGTGCCAGCTCACCACAAGGACGGGTCAGCTGGGACACTGAAGCTTTCTTT. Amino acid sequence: CASSPQGRVSWDTEAFF. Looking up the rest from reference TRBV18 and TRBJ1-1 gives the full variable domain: NAGVMQNPRHLVRRRGQEARLRCSPMKGHSHVYWYRQLPEEGLKFMVYLQKENIIDESGMPKERFSAEFPKEGPSILRIQQVVRGDSAAYFCASSPQGRVSWDTEAFFGQGTRLTVV.